The present entry profiles one T cell receptor (beta chain) with its context. What it binds is not known. These data come from a study of beta chain features in type 1 diabetes. The study reverse transcribed the entire isolated RNA, so it sequenced expressed TCRB transcripts. Data came from immunoSEQ multiplex PCR; TCRdb stores just in-frame clones and leaves some out. The top ten hold approximately 0.042% of the sample, which has some 660,000 clones, roughly 13% seen once. Study conclusions and caveats: Researchers report that Type 1 diabetes patients had moderately but significantly shorter TCRB CDR3s across all four CD4+ subsets.

The germline gives CDR1 SGDLS, CDR2 YYNGEE. The V end was cut by 0 bases, the J end by 1 base, with 19 bases between. CDR3 length: 18 residues. Sequencing used naive CD4+ T cells from blood. The origin of this receptor is a man aged 18-30 years with type 1 diabetes. The chain has TRBV9 and TRBJ2-5; a weak D match, TRBD1 (6 bases). This chain's CDR3 is CASSVATPSGQFQETQYF. CDR3 in DNA: TGTGCCAGCAGCGTAGCCACCCCTAGTGGACAGTTCCAAGAGACCCAGTACTTC.